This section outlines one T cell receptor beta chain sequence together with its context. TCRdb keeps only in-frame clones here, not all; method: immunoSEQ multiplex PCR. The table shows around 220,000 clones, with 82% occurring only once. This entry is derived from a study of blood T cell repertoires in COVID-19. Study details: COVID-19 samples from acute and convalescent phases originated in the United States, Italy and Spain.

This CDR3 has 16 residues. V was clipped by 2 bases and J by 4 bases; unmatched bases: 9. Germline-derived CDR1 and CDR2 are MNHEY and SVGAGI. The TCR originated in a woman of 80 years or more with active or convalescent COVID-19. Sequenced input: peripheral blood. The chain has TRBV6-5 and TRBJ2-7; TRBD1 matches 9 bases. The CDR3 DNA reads TGTGCCAGCAGTTACCTCTCCCCGGGACAGGGATACGAGCAGTACTTC. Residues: CASSYLSPGQGYEQYF.